This record concerns one TCR beta chain sequence. Germline-derived CDR1 and CDR2 are LNHDA and SQIVND (reference sequence). There are 15 residues in the CDR3. This record belongs to a study of T cells expressing NK-cell markers. TCRdb re-analyzed the 5' RACE reads; it lists each CDR3 protein once, without DNA. Its table lists fewer than 400,000 distinct CDR3 sequences. The gene calls are TRBV19 and TRBJ1-1; TCRdb proposes TRBD1, but this gene call is untestable without DNA. This clonotype was obtained from a man aged 18 to 69 in good health. The sequenced material came from blood T cells: a sorted CD56 or NKG2C T cell subset, CD4+ or CD8+ T cells, or bulk PBMC T cells (not recorded which). The CDR3 sequence: CASSIQSGANTEAFF. Filled out from reference TRBV19 and TRBJ1-1, the complete variable domain reads DGGITQSPKYLFRKEGQNVTLSCEQNLNHDAMYWYRQDPGQGLRLIYYSQIVNDFQKGDIAEGYSVSREKKESFPLTVTSAQKNPTAFYLCASSIQSGANTEAFFGQGTRLTVV.